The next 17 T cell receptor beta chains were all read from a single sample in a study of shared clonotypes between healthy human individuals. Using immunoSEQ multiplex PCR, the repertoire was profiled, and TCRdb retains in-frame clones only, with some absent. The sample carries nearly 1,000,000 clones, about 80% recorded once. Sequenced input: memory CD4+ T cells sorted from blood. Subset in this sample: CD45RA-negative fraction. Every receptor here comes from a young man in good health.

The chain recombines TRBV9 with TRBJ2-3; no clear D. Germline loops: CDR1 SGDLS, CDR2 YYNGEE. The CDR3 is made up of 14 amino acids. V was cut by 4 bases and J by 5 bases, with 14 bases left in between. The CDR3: CASSSNPSKDTQYF. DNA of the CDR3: TGTGCCAGCAGCTCAAACCCATCCAAAGATACGCAGTATTTT.

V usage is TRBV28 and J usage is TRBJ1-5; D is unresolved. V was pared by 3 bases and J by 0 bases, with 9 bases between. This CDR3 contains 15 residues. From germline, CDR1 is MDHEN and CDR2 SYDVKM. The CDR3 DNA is TGTGCCAGCAGTTTCGGACGGTCTAGCAATCAGCCCCAGCATTTT. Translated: CASSFGRSSNQPQHF.

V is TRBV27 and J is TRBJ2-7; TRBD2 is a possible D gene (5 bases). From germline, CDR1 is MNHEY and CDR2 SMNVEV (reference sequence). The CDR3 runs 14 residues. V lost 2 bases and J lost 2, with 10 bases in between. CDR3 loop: CASSLVAEAYEQYF. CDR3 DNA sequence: TGTGCCAGCAGTTTAGTTGCGGAGGCCTACGAGCAGTACTTC.

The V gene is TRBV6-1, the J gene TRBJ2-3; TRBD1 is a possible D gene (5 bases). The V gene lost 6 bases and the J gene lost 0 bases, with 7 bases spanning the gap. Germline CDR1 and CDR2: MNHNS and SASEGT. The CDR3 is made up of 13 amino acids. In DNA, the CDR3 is TGTGCCAGCAGGCCAGGGAGCACAGATACGCAGTATTTT. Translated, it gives CASRPGSTDTQYF.

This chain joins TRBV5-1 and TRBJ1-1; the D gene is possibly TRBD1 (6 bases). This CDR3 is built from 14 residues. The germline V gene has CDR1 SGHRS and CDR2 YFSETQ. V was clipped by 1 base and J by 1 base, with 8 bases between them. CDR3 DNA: TGCGCCAGCAGCTTGAACAGGGCGAACACTGAAGCTTTCTTT. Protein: CASSLNRANTEAFF.

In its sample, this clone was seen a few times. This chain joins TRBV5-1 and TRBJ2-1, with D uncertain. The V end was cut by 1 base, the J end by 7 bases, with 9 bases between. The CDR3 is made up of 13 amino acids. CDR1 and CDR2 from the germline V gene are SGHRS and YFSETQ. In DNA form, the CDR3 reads TGCGCCAGCAGCTTGAGTTGGGGAAATGAGCAGTTCTTC. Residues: CASSLSWGNEQFF.

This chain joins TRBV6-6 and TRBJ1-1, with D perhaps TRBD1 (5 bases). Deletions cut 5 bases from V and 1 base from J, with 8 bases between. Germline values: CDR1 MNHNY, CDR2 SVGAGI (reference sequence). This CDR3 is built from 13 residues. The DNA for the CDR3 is TGTGCCAGCAGTCGGAGGGGGAACACTGAAGCTTTCTTT. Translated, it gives CASSRRGNTEAFF.

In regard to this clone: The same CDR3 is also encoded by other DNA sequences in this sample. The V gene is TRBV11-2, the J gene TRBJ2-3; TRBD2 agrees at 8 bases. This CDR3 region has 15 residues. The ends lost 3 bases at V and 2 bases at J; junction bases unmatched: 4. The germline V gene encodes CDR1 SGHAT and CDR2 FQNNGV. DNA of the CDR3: TGTGCCAGCAGCTTGGGCGGGGGGTCCACAGATACGCAGTATTTT. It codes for CASSLGGGSTDTQYF.

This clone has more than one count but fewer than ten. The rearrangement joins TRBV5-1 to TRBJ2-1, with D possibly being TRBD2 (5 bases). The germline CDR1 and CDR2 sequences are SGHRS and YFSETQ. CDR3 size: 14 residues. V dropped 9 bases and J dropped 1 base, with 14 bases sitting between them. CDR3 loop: CATRLGDSYNEQFF. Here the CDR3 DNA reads TGCGCCACTCGACTCGGGGATTCCTACAATGAGCAGTTCTTC.

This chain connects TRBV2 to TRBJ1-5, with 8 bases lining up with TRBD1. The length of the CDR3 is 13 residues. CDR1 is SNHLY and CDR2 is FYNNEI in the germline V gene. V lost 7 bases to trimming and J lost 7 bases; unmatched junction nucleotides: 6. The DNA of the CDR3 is TGTGCCAGCAAGCCGACAGGGGCGCAGCCCCAGCATTTT. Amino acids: CASKPTGAQPQHF. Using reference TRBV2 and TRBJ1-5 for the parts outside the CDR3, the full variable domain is EPEVTQTPSHQVTQMGQEVILRCVPISNHLYFYWYRQILGQKVEFLVSFYNNEISEKSEIFDDQFSVERPDGSNFTLKIRSTKLEDSAMYFCASKPTGAQPQHFGDGTRLSIL.

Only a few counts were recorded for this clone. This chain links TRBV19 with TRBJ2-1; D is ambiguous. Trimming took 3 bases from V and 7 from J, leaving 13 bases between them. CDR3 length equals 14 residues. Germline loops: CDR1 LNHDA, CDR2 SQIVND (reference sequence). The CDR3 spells CASSIPGFPNEQFF. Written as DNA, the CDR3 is TGTGCCAGTAGTATCCCTGGCTTTCCAAATGAGCAGTTCTTC.

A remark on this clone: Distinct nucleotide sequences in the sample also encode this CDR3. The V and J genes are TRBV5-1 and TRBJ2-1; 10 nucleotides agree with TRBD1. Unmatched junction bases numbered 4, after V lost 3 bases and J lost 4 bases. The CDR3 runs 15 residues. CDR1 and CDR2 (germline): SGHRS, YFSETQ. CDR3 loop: CASSSGQGNYNEQFF. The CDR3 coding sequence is TGCGCCAGCAGCTCGGGACAGGGGAATTACAATGAGCAGTTCTTC.

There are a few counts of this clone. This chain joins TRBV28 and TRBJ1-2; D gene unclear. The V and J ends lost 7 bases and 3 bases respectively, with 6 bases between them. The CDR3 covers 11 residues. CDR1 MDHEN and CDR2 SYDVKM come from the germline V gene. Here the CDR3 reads CASNGHYGYTF. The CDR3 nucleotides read TGTGCCAGCAACGGTCACTATGGCTACACCTTC.

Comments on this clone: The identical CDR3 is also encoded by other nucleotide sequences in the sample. CDR3 nucleotides: TGCGCCAGCAGCCCCGGACAGGGGGGCTACACCTTC. This encodes CASSPGQGGYTF. The chain has TRBV5-1 and TRBJ1-2; 9 bases align to TRBD1. Germline CDR1 SGHRS, CDR2 YFSETQ. CDR3 length: 12 amino acids. The junction had 3 bases not matched to a gene; V was cut back by 4 bases and J by 8 bases.

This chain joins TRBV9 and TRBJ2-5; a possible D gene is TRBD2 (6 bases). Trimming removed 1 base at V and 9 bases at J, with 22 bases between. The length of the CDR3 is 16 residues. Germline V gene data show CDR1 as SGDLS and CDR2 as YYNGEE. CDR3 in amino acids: CASSVLGGQVPEAQYF. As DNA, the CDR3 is TGTGCCAGCAGCGTATTGGGGGGTCAGGTGCCGGAGGCCCAGTACTTC.

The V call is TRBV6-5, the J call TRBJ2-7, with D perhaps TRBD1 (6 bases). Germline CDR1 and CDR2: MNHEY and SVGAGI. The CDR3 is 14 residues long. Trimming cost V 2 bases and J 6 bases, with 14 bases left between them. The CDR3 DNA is TGTGCCAGCAGTTACAACAGGGTTCCTGGCGAGCAGTACTTC. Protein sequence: CASSYNRVPGEQYF.

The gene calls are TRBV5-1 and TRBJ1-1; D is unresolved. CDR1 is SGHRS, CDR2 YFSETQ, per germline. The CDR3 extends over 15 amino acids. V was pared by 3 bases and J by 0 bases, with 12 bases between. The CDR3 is CASSSELGLNTEAFF. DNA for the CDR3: TGCGCCAGCAGCTCGGAATTGGGATTGAACACTGAAGCTTTCTTT. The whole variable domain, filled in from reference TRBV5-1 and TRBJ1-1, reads KAGVTQTPRYLIKTRGQQVTLSCSPISGHRSVSWYQQTPGQGLQFLFEYFSETQRNKGNFPGRFSGRQFSNSRSEMNVSTLELGDSALYLCASSSELGLNTEAFFGQGTRLTVV.